These 18 T cell receptor beta chains came from one sample sequenced in a study of blood T cell repertoires in COVID-19. Assay used: immunoSEQ multiplex PCR; TCRdb lists only in-frame clones, some missing. Of some 320,000 clones detected, just under 90% appear once; the ten largest clones hold 2.5% to 3.5%. The source material was PBMCs or T cells enriched from blood (not recorded which). These receptors came from a woman aged 50 to 60 who had been exposed to COVID-19.

The CDR3 reads CASSAQGRSAGNTIYF. The CDR3 DNA is TGTGCCAGCAGCGCACAGGGGCGTAGTGCTGGAAACACCATATATTTT. The chain carries TRBV13 and TRBJ1-3, with 7 positions matching TRBD1. V was clipped by 5 bases and J by 2 bases; unmatched bases: 9. CDR3 size: 16 residues. Germline-derived CDR1 and CDR2 are PRHDT and FYEKMQ (reference sequence).

V usage is TRBV5-1 and J usage is TRBJ1-3; a weak D match, TRBD1 (6 bases). CDR1 and CDR2 from the germline V gene are SGHRS and YFSETQ. The CDR3 runs 14 residues. Trimming stripped 4 bases from V and 1 base from J, with 9 bases between. CDR3 nucleotides: TGCGCCAGCAGCGGGGGACAATCTGGAAACACCATATATTTT. Residues: CASSGGQSGNTIYF.

The CDR3 reads CASSGFGGSGNTIYF. In DNA, the CDR3 is TGCGCCAGCAGCGGCTTCGGCGGTTCTGGAAACACCATATATTTT. The chain couples TRBV4-1 to TRBJ1-3, with D hard to call. The CDR3 totals 15 residues. Germline CDR1 is MGHRA and CDR2 is YSYEKL. V shed 5 bases and J shed 1 base, with 12 bases lying between them.

The CDR3 reads CASSWGLAGVANEQFF. Written as DNA, the CDR3 is TGTGCCAGCAGCTGGGGACTAGCGGGGGTCGCCAATGAGCAGTTCTTC. The V call is TRBV5-4, the J call TRBJ2-1; 14 bases match TRBD2. Germline trimming cut 3 bases from V and 6 bases from J; bases unmatched to any gene: 5. The CDR3 loop spans 16 amino acids. CDR1 is SGHNT, CDR2 YYREEE, per germline (reference sequence).

This rearrangement joins TRBV4-2 to TRBJ2-1; 9 nucleotides align to TRBD2. Looked up from germline, CDR1 is LGHNA and CDR2 is YNFKEQ. The CDR3 is made up of 14 amino acids. With 4 bases clipped from V and 5 bases from J, the junction kept 3 bases outside the gene matches. The CDR3 loop reads CASSPAGGDNEQFF. The CDR3 DNA reads as TGTGCCAGCAGCCCAGCGGGGGGCGACAATGAGCAGTTCTTC.

The chain carries TRBV19 and TRBJ2-7; 9 positions match TRBD1. The length of the CDR3 is 14 residues. V lost 5 bases, J lost 6 bases, and 8 bases stayed unmatched. Germline V gene lookup returns CDR1 LNHDA and CDR2 SQIVND (reference sequence). The CDR3 protein is CASSPITGGGEQYF. CDR3 nucleotide sequence: TGTGCCAGTAGTCCAATAACAGGGGGCGGCGAGCAGTACTTC.

The chain employs TRBV5-1 and TRBJ1-4, with TRBD1 identical over 7 bases. This CDR3 spans 14 amino acids. With 4 bases clipped from V and 4 bases from J, the junction kept 4 bases outside the gene matches. Germline values: CDR1 SGHRS, CDR2 YFSETQ. The CDR3 reads CASSQTGLNEKLFF. The CDR3 DNA reads as TGCGCCAGCAGCCAGACAGGGCTTAATGAAAAACTGTTTTTT.

This clone was counted between two and nine times. This sequence joins TRBV27 and TRBJ1-4, with 9 bases identical to TRBD1. With V trimmed by 4 bases and J by 8 bases, 11 bases remained unmatched. There are 16 residues in the CDR3. Germline CDR1 reads MNHEY; CDR2 reads SMNVEV (reference sequence). The CDR3 region is CASSSHRTGVWEKLFF. As DNA, the CDR3 is TGTGCCAGCAGTTCGCACAGGACAGGGGTATGGGAAAAACTGTTTTTT.

The chain links TRBV5-1 to TRBJ2-2, with unresolved D. The germline gives CDR1 SGHRS, CDR2 YFSETQ. This CDR3 spans 11 amino acids. Deletions cut 5 bases from V and 7 bases from J, with 6 bases between. The CDR3 nucleotides are TGCGCCAGCAGAAATATCGGGGAGCTGTTTTTT. It is translated as CASRNIGELFF.

The sample holds one count of this clone. This chain uses TRBV19 with TRBJ2-2, with 7 bases matching TRBD1. Germline lookup yields CDR1 LNHDA and CDR2 SQIVND (reference sequence). CDR3 length: 16 residues. J was trimmed by 6 bases and V by 8 bases; bases with no gene match: 15. CDR3 sequence (DNA): TGTGCCAGTCGTAGCCGGGACAGTATAACCGCCGGGGAGCTGTTTTTT. Protein sequence: CASRSRDSITAGELFF. The full variable domain, completed using reference TRBV19 and TRBJ2-2, is DGGITQSPKYLFRKEGQNVTLSCEQNLNHDAMYWYRQDPGQGLRLIYYSQIVNDFQKGDIAEGYSVSREKKESFPLTVTSAQKNPTAFYLCASRSRDSITAGELFFGEGSRLTVL.

The genes are TRBV5-4 and TRBJ2-3, with unresolved D. V gave up 2 bases and J gave up 2 bases, with 12 bases separating them. Per the germline V gene, CDR1 is SGHNT and CDR2 is YYREEE (reference sequence). The CDR3 spans 15 residues. CDR3 nucleotide sequence: TGTGCCAGCAGCTTAAGCCCAGGAAACACAGATACGCAGTATTTT. It is translated as CASSLSPGNTDTQYF. Drawing the rest from reference TRBV5-4 and TRBJ2-3, the complete variable domain is ETGVTQSPTHLIKTRGQQVTLRCSSQSGHNTVSWYQQALGQGPQFIFQYYREEENGRGNFPPRFSGLQFPNYSSELNVNALELDDSALYLCASSLSPGNTDTQYFGPGTRLTVL.

V is TRBV27 and J is TRBJ1-1, with D unresolved. In germline, CDR1 is MNHEY, CDR2 SMNVEV (reference sequence). The germline V and J ends were trimmed by 6 bases and 1 base, with 12 bases remaining between them. This CDR3 spans 14 amino acids. Here the CDR3 DNA reads TGTGCCAGCAGGCTGAGGGTGGAGAACACTGAAGCTTTCTTT. It yields the protein CASRLRVENTEAFF.

The chain couples TRBV5-1 to TRBJ1-2; D possibly corresponds to TRBD1 (6 bases). Germline CDR1 is SGHRS and CDR2 is YFSETQ. The CDR3 length is 15 residues. The V gene lost 6 bases and the J gene lost 0 bases, with 15 bases spanning the gap. CDR3 in amino acids: CASTLAGEANYGYTF. The CDR3 DNA reads as TGCGCCAGCACCCTCGCAGGGGAAGCTAACTATGGCTACACCTTC.

The J gene is TRBJ2-3, the V gene TRBV24-1, with 7 bases that match TRBD1. The germline CDR1 and CDR2 sequences are KGHDR and SFDVKD. This CDR3 is 15 amino acids long. V was pared by 3 bases and J by 0 bases, with 2 bases of the junction left unmatched. The CDR3 reads CATSDTTGSTDTQYF. The CDR3 DNA reads as TGTGCCACCAGTGATACGACAGGGAGCACAGATACGCAGTATTTT.

This chain uses TRBV3-1 (or the pseudogene TRBV3-2) with TRBJ1-5; TRBD1 matches at 10 bases. CDR1 LGHDT and CDR2 YNNKEL come from the germline V gene (reference sequence). CDR3 length: 15 residues. With V trimmed by 4 bases and J by 4 bases, 4 bases remained unmatched. This CDR3 is CASSRDRGRNQPQHF. DNA of the CDR3: TGTGCCAGCAGCCGGGACAGGGGAAGGAATCAGCCCCAGCATTTT.

This clone was seen only once. The V gene is TRBV7-2, the J gene TRBJ2-1, with TRBD2 matching 7 bases. The germline CDR1 and CDR2 sequences are SGHTA and FQGNSA. The CDR3 spans 15 residues. J was trimmed by 4 bases and V by 3 bases; bases with no gene match: 6. CDR3 DNA: TGTGCCAGCAGCTTCTTTCAAGCGGGGTACAATGAGCAGTTCTTC. Its protein is CASSFFQAGYNEQFF.

The chain couples TRBV30 to TRBJ1-4; TRBD1 matches 7 bases. Trimming cost V 1 base and J 0 bases; bases outside gene matches: 11. This CDR3 spans 18 amino acids. Germline CDR1 reads GTSNPN; CDR2 reads SVGIG (reference sequence). CDR3: CAWSGPDRAVATNEKLFF. CDR3 coding DNA: TGTGCCTGGAGTGGACCCGACAGGGCCGTTGCAACTAATGAAAAACTGTTTTTT.

The genes are TRBV4-2 and TRBJ2-3; 11 bases are a match to TRBD2. Germline-derived CDR1 and CDR2 are LGHNA and YNFKEQ. With 0 bases clipped from V and 0 bases from J, the junction kept 8 bases outside the gene matches. This CDR3 is 19 amino acids long. For the CDR3, the DNA is TGTGCCAGCAGCCAAGATGAGATTAGCGGGGGGGCTAGCACAGATACGCAGTATTTT. Translation: CASSQDEISGGASTDTQYF.